The 25 T cell receptor beta chains listed next were all sequenced from one sample in a study of tumor-infiltrating lymphocytes in primary liver carcinoma. A primer matching the constant region was used to make TCR beta cDNA from 500 to 600 ng of total RNA. Employing slightly modified ARM-PCR, three nested multiplex PCR rounds were run, and these gave rise to the TCR beta libraries. For around 9 cycles apiece, the opening two PCR rounds ran with TRBV1-TRBV30 forward primers and a C-beta reverse primer. One entry per CDR3 protein, called by TCRdb with MiXCR from the multiplex PCR reads. The table records approximately 210,000 distinct CDR3 sequences, about 65% of them present only once. Unsorted whole blood yielded the blood RNA, and germline DNA was also extracted. The source material was peripheral blood. The source of these receptors is a woman aged 55-70 years with primary liver carcinoma and hepatitis B virus infection.

This clonotype was counted a single time. The chain joins TRBV6-2 or TRBV6-3 to TRBJ2-2; D may be TRBD2 (5 bases). The V and J ends lost 0 bases and 8 bases respectively, with 10 bases between them. The germline V gene has CDR1 MNHEY and CDR2 SVGEGT. The CDR3 extends over 14 amino acids. The CDR3 nucleotides read TGTGCCAGCAGTTACTCGACTAATACTGGGGAGCTGTTTTTT. Translation gives CASSYSTNTGELFF.

Worth noting for this clonotype: A much larger clone is a single base away; this may be a read error. The chain is built from TRBV13 and TRBJ2-3, with a tentative D call TRBD1 (6 bases). CDR1 PRHDT and CDR2 FYEKMQ come from the germline V gene (reference sequence). The CDR3 sequence is 16 residues long. In DNA form, the CDR3 reads TGTGCCAGCAGCTTGACCAGGGGCGTAGACACAGATACGCATTATTTT. This translates into CASSLTRGVDTDTHYF.

Concerning this clonotype: A read error may be the cause here, since a much bigger clone is one base away. The genes are TRBV4-2 and TRBJ2-2; possibly TRBD1 for D (6 bases). Germline CDR1 LGHNA, CDR2 YNFKEQ. This CDR3 contains 15 residues. The DNA for the CDR3 is TGTGCCAGCAGCCAAGACAGGGGTGATACCGAGGAGCTGTTTTTT. It is translated as CASSQDRGDTEELFF.

A remark on this clonotype: The junction shows a germline mismatch at one end, possibly a read error. The chain links TRBV10-3 to TRBJ1-5; no reliable D call. The germline V gene has CDR1 ENHRY and CDR2 SYGVKD. CDR3 length: 12 residues. CDR3 nucleotides: TGTGCCGTCAGTGAGATGAATCAGCCCCAGCATTTT. Translating gives CAVSEMNQPQHF.

The chain employs TRBV6-6 and TRBJ2-2; no clear D. Germline V lookup: CDR1 MNHNY, CDR2 SVGAGI (reference sequence). The CDR3 loop spans 17 amino acids. Trimming removed 2 bases at V and 1 base at J, with 14 bases between. The CDR3 DNA is TGTGCCAGCAGTTACCATCCGATAGGGTTGAACACCGGGGAGCTGTTTTTT. This gives the protein CASSYHPIGLNTGELFF.

In the case of this clonotype: At one end, the junction sequence differs from germline, possibly due to a read error. This sequence joins TRBV4-1 and TRBJ1-1, with a possible D match to TRBD1 (5 bases). CDR3 length: 12 amino acids. The germline CDR1 and CDR2 sequences are MGHRA and YSYEKL. CDR3 residues: CANSAGNTGAFF. The CDR3 nucleotides read TGCGCCAACAGCGCAGGGAACACTGGAGCTTTCTTT.

In the case of this clonotype: The conserved closing phenylalanine or tryptophan is absent in this CDR3, likely reflecting a read error. The chain links TRBV11-2 to TRBJ2-2; D remains unclear. The germline V gene has CDR1 SGHAT and CDR2 FQNNGV. CDR3 size: 13 residues. CDR3 in amino acids: CASSLDRAGELFL. CDR3 DNA sequence: TGCGCCAGCAGCTTAGATAGGGCTGGGGAGCTGTTTCTT.

This clonotype was seen more than once but under ten times. The chain links TRBV5-1 to TRBJ2-3; D is unresolved. The CDR3 totals 13 residues. Germline assignment: CDR1 SGHRS and CDR2 YFSETQ. The V and J ends lost 2 bases and 1 base respectively, with 5 bases between them. Written as DNA, the CDR3 is TGCGCCAGCAGCTTCTGGGGCACAGATACGCAGTATTTT. Translation: CASSFWGTDTQYF.

The count of this clonotype is one. This may arise from a read error, as a much more abundant clone is one base away. The CDR3: CASSYQYSSQPQHF. The CDR3 bases are TGTGCCAGCAGTTACCAGTATAGCAGTCAGCCCCAGCATTTT. The chain is built from TRBV6-5 and TRBJ1-5, with D unresolved. The CDR3 covers 14 residues. CDR1 and CDR2 from the germline V gene are MNHEY and SVGAGI.

A word on this clonotype: A read error may explain this, as a much larger clone is one base away. The rearrangement uses TRBV12-3 or TRBV12-4 and TRBJ2-2, with TRBD1 as a possible D gene (5 bases). V dropped 0 bases and J dropped 5 bases, with 16 bases sitting between them. The CDR3 is made up of 17 amino acids. CDR3 coding DNA: TGTGCCAGCAGTTTAGCGATCACAGGCTATGATACCGGGGAGCTGTTTTTT. Protein sequence: CASSLAITGYDTGELFF.

To note about this clonotype: At one end, the junction sequence differs from germline, possibly due to a read error. This chain connects TRBV6-1 to TRBJ2-7; 8 bases fit TRBD2. Germline lookup yields CDR1 MNHNS and CDR2 SASEGT. The CDR3 covers 13 residues. The DNA of the CDR3 is TGTGTCAGCAATAAGCGGGAGTCCTACGAGCAGTACTTC. It is translated as CVSNKRESYEQYF.

This clonotype was picked up one time. A much larger clone differs by one base, so this may be a read error. This sequence joins TRBV7-8 and TRBJ2-7; 8 bases agree with TRBD2. This CDR3 contains 15 residues. Per germline, CDR1 SGHVS and CDR2 FQNEAQ. CDR3 nucleotide sequence: TGTGCCGGCAGCTTAAAGGCGGGAGGTTCCTACGAGCAGTACTTC. Encoded protein: CAGSLKAGGSYEQYF.

CDR3 bases: TGTGCCAGCAGTTACTCGGGGAGGGGTGAAAAACTGTTTTTT. Translated, it gives CASSYSGRGEKLFF. The chain links TRBV6-5 to TRBJ1-4; TRBD1 might be the D (5 bases). V shed 0 bases and J shed 7 bases, with 9 bases lying between them. This CDR3 spans 14 amino acids. Germline CDR1 is MNHEY and CDR2 is SVGAGI.

As concerns this clonotype: One junction end disagrees with the germline gene, perhaps due to a read error. V is TRBV28 and J is TRBJ2-1, with 7 bases lining up with TRBD2. Germline V gene sequence: CDR1 MDHEN, CDR2 SYDVKM. The length of the CDR3 is 16 residues. Here the CDR3 reads CASPGPGHRGVNGQFF. DNA for the CDR3: TGTGCCAGCCCGGGGCCGGGCCACCGGGGGGTCAATGGGCAGTTCTTC.

This clonotype showed up just a few times. This chain joins TRBV28 and TRBJ1-5; TRBD1 matches 7 bases. Germline V gene sequence: CDR1 MDHEN, CDR2 SYDVKM. J gave up 9 bases and V 6 bases, and 8 bases lay outside the gene matches. This CDR3 region has 13 residues. The DNA for the CDR3 is TGTGCCAGCAGAGAACAGCAGGGGGTGCCCCAGCATTTT. This sequence encodes CASREQQGVPQHF.

DNA for the CDR3: TGTGCCAGCAGCTTAGGGGGGGGGAATCCGCGAGACCAGTACTTC. It is translated as CASSLGGGNPRDQYF. The V gene is TRBV11-2, the J gene TRBJ2-5; TRBD2 matches at 7 bases. Germline V CDR1 and CDR2: SGHAT, FQNNGV. Unmatched junction bases numbered 12, after V lost 1 base and J lost 10 bases. This CDR3 has 15 residues.

Concerning this clonotype: Germline and junction disagree at one end, which may indicate a read error. The rearrangement uses TRBV6-2 or TRBV6-3 and TRBJ2-1; no firm D call. CDR3 length equals 14 residues. The germline gives CDR1 MNHEY, CDR2 SVGEGT. The DNA for the CDR3 is TGTGCCAGCCGTACGGGTGGGCTATACAACGAGCAGTTCTTC. Protein: CASRTGGLYNEQFF.

The rearrangement joins TRBV6-2 or TRBV6-3 to TRBJ2-5, with D perhaps TRBD2 (6 bases). The germline V gene has CDR1 MNHEY and CDR2 SVGEGT. This CDR3 is built from 15 residues. Trimming cost V 8 bases and J 6 bases, with 22 bases left between them. In DNA, the CDR3 is TGTGCCAGCTTCATCCCGGGACTGGCCACGAAGACCCAGTACTTC. Translation gives CASFIPGLATKTQYF.

For this clonotype: One junction end does not reproduce the germline sequence, and a read error may be involved. V gene TRBV11-3 combines with J gene TRBJ2-3, with D possibly TRBD2 on 6 matching bases. This CDR3 spans 15 amino acids. CDR1 is SGHNT, CDR2 YENEEA, per germline. DNA of the CDR3: TGTGCCAGCAGCCTCGGAGTTAGCGGCACAGGTACGCAGTATTTT. It specifies CASSLGVSGTGTQYF.

The rearrangement joins TRBV12-3 or TRBV12-4 to TRBJ2-1; D not resolved. V lost 5 bases, J lost 0 bases, and 11 bases lay in between. The CDR3 is 15 amino acids. The CDR3 loop is CASSRRLSSYNEQFF. The CDR3 nucleotides read TGTGCCAGCAGTCGTCGGTTGAGCTCCTACAATGAGCAGTTCTTC.

This clonotype was seen repeatedly, ten times or more. The V and J genes are TRBV4-1 and TRBJ2-3; 8 bases match TRBD2. With V trimmed by 6 bases and J by 1 base, 9 bases remained unmatched. The CDR3 consists of 16 residues. In germline, CDR1 is MGHRA, CDR2 YSYEKL. For the CDR3, the DNA is TGCGCCAGCAGGGGGTCAGCGGGAGAGGGCACAGATACGCAGTATTTT. The encoded protein is CASRGSAGEGTDTQYF.

This clonotype is labeled as medium-sized. The chain uses TRBV11-2 and TRBJ1-2; D may be TRBD1 (6 bases). V was pared by 5 bases and J by 5 bases, with 15 bases between. Germline CDR1 reads SGHAT; CDR2 reads FQNNGV. CDR3 length: 14 amino acids. The CDR3 loop reads CASSRDIFVYGYTF. Here the CDR3 DNA reads TGTGCCAGCAGCCGGGACATCTTCGTTTATGGCTACACCTTC.

As for this clonotype: One end of the junction fails to match germline, which may point to a read error. This sequence joins TRBV6-6 and TRBJ1-4; D is unclear. Germline lookup yields CDR1 MNHNY and CDR2 SVGAGI (reference sequence). This CDR3 has 13 residues. CDR3 bases: TGTGCCAGCAGTTACTCTGAGGATGAAAAGCTGCTTTTT. Its translation: CASSYSEDEKLLF.

This clonotype was picked up many times. The chain employs TRBV6-6 and TRBJ2-1; 13 bases are shared with TRBD2. After removal of 2 bases from V and 1 base from J, the junction contained 14 bases not matched to a gene. Germline-derived CDR1 and CDR2 are MNHNY and SVGAGI (reference sequence). CDR3 length equals 21 residues. CDR3 sequence reads: CASSYLPGLAGVGSSYNEQFF. The CDR3 nucleotides read TGTGCCAGCAGTTACCTACCTGGACTAGCGGGAGTGGGTTCGTCCTACAATGAGCAGTTCTTC.

V gene TRBV14 combines with J gene TRBJ1-1; D is ambiguous. V was pared by 1 base and J by 0 bases, with 6 bases between. The CDR3 consists of 14 residues. CDR1 and CDR2 from the germline V gene are SGHDN and FVKESK. CDR3 sequence reads: CASSQADLNTEAFF. The CDR3 region has the DNA TGTGCCAGCAGCCAAGCAGATTTGAACACTGAAGCTTTCTTT.